A single sample is the source of the 17 T cell receptor beta chains below, sequenced in a study of OX40 agonist ivuxolimab in advanced cancers. To prepare the library, the immunoSEQ multiplex PCR assay was applied. TCRdb limited this immuneACCESS table to in-frame rearrangements with V and J called. A share of clones is missing; checked studies link under half to unresolved V genes, and the rest is unexplained. Across this sample there are fewer than 11,000 clones, with around 78% seen only once. Of the sample, 22% is held by the ten largest clones. Material: CD4+ or CD8+ T cells sorted from blood, obtained in a trial of the OX40 agonist ivuxolimab. These TCRs come from an adult with an advanced solid tumor such as melanoma, head and neck, liver or kidney cancer.

This clone was seen a single time. The rearrangement links TRBV11-3 to TRBJ2-7, with D perhaps matching TRBD1 (6 bases). The CDR3 consists of 14 residues. Trimming took 5 bases from V and 5 from J, leaving 16 bases between them. In germline, CDR1 is SGHNT, CDR2 YENEEA. CDR3 protein: CASSPRGVVHEQYF. CDR3 nucleotides: TGTGCCAGCAGCCCCAGGGGAGTCGTCCACGAGCAGTACTTC. Based on the CDR3 plus reference TRBV11-3 and TRBJ2-7, the full variable domain is EAGVVQSPRYKIIEKKQPVAFWCNPISGHNTLYWYLQNLGQGPELLIRYENEEAVDDSQLPKDRFSAERLKGVDSTLKIQPAELGDSAVYLCASSPRGVVHEQYFGPGTRLTVT.

The rearrangement uses TRBV15 and TRBJ1-2, with 7 bases lining up with TRBD1. CDR1 LNHNV and CDR2 YYDKDF come from the germline V gene (reference sequence). Trimming took 1 base from V and 1 from J; bases not matched to a gene: 3. CDR3 length: 15 amino acids. The CDR3 DNA reads as TGTGCCACCAGCAGAGGAGGGGGCCTTAACTATGGCTACACCTTC. It yields the protein CATSRGGGLNYGYTF.

V gene TRBV5-1 combines with J gene TRBJ1-3; TRBD1 might be the D (5 bases). Between the trimmed V and J ends, which lost 3 bases and 2 bases, there was a span of 12 bases. CDR3 size: 15 residues. Per the germline V gene, CDR1 is SGHRS and CDR2 is YFSETQ. The DNA of the CDR3 is TGCGCCAGCAGCTCCGACAGTGCCGCTGGAAACACCATATATTTT. This gives the protein CASSSDSAAGNTIYF.

This clone has just a few counts. This rearrangement joins TRBV6-1 to TRBJ1-3, with a tentative D call TRBD1 (5 bases). CDR1 is MNHNS, CDR2 SASEGT, per germline. The CDR3 has 15 residues. Trimming stripped 1 base from V and 2 bases from J, with 9 bases between. The CDR3 loop reads CASSEVGEAGNTIYF. CDR3 nucleotide sequence: TGTGCCAGCAGTGAAGTGGGGGAGGCTGGAAACACCATATATTTT.

This rearrangement joins TRBV10-3 to TRBJ2-7; TRBD1 matches 7 bases. Germline lookup yields CDR1 ENHRY and CDR2 SYGVKD. This CDR3 contains 14 residues. V was pared by 4 bases and J by 3 bases, with 6 bases of the junction left unmatched. DNA for the CDR3: TGTGCCATCAGTGTTGACAGGGAAATCTACGAGCAGTACTTC. Protein product: CAISVDREIYEQYF.

This clone was counted only a few times. The chain is built from TRBV7-9 and TRBJ1-5; D gene unclear. The germline V gene has CDR1 SEHNR and CDR2 FQNEAQ (reference sequence). The CDR3 loop spans 15 amino acids. V lost 4 bases to trimming and J lost 5 bases, with 15 bases between them. CDR3 coding DNA: TGTGCCAGCAGCTACAGCGCCGCTGGGGATCAGCCCCAGCATTTT. Protein sequence: CASSYSAAGDQPQHF.

This chain uses TRBV28 with TRBJ1-5, with D maybe TRBD1 (6 bases). Germline loops: CDR1 MDHEN, CDR2 SYDVKM. Trimming took 2 bases from V and 7 from J, leaving 12 bases between them. The CDR3 length is 14 residues. As DNA, the CDR3 is TGTGCCAGCAGTTTAGAGCAGGGGTCCCAGCCCCAGCATTTT. It encodes CASSLEQGSQPQHF.

The chain carries TRBV6-1 and TRBJ2-3; no clear D. Germline V gives CDR1 MNHNS, CDR2 SASEGT. The CDR3 consists of 15 residues. Trimming took 5 bases from V and 0 from J, leaving 12 bases between them. In DNA form, the CDR3 reads TGTGCCAGCAGTCTTGAGAGCTTTAGCACAGATACGCAGTATTTT. Its translation: CASSLESFSTDTQYF.

This chain connects TRBV5-5 to TRBJ1-5, with D unclear. Trimming cost V 2 bases and J 0 bases, with 12 bases left between them. Germline V gives CDR1 SGHKS, CDR2 YYEKEE (reference sequence). The CDR3 runs 16 residues. The CDR3 nucleotides are TGTGCCAGCAGCTTTGATCCTACATATAGCAATCAGCCCCAGCATTTT. It codes for CASSFDPTYSNQPQHF.

The V gene is TRBV6-4, the J gene TRBJ2-1, with D possibly TRBD2 on 6 matching bases. CDR1 is MRHNA, CDR2 SNTAGT, per germline. The CDR3 has 15 amino acids. Trimming removed 0 bases from V and 6 bases from J, with 12 bases in between. The CDR3 loop reads CASSDSLWDSNEQFF. In DNA form, the CDR3 reads TGTGCCAGCAGTGACTCTCTCTGGGACTCCAATGAGCAGTTCTTC.

This clone was observed a single time. Its ends do not fully match the called genes, so a read error is possible. V gene TRBV5-3 combines with J gene TRBJ2-5; D is uncertain. Being an ORF, TRBV5-3 has a function that is uncertain. This CDR3 region has 12 residues. CDR3 in DNA: TGTGCCAGCAGCTTGTCATTTTCGACCCAGTACTTC. Protein sequence: CASSLSFSTQYF.

This rearrangement joins TRBV5-1 to TRBJ1-4; 7 bases align to TRBD1. CDR1 is SGHRS and CDR2 is YFSETQ in the germline V gene. With V trimmed by 0 bases and J by 5 bases, 7 bases remained unmatched. The CDR3 contains 16 residues. The CDR3 DNA reads TGCGCCAGCAGCTTGGCTTTGGGGACAGCAAATGAAAAACTGTTTTTT. Translating gives CASSLALGTANEKLFF.

This clone was observed once. The V and J genes are TRBV29-1 and TRBJ1-1; 7 nucleotides match TRBD1. Germline assignment: CDR1 SQVTM and CDR2 ANQGSEA. The CDR3 is 13 residues long. Trimming cost V 3 bases and J 7 bases; bases outside gene matches: 8. The CDR3 DNA is TGCAGCGTTGATCAGGGGGGATTCAGTGAAGCTTTCTTT. Translating gives CSVDQGGFSEAFF.

The rearrangement joins TRBV9 to TRBJ2-2; tentative D call: TRBD2 (5 bases). V was pared by 5 bases and J by 1 base, with 9 bases between. The CDR3 has 14 amino acids. The germline gives CDR1 SGDLS, CDR2 YYNGEE. The DNA of the CDR3 is TGTGCCAGCAGGTTCAGCGGGAACACCGGGGAGCTGTTTTTT. Its translation: CASRFSGNTGELFF.

The J gene is TRBJ2-7, the V gene TRBV5-6; the match to TRBD1 covers 7 bases. The CDR3 runs 16 residues. With V trimmed by 4 bases and J by 3 bases, 13 bases remained unmatched. The germline gives CDR1 SGHDT, CDR2 YYEEEE. The CDR3 reads CASSNRHRPGGYEQYF. The CDR3 DNA is TGTGCCAGCAGCAATAGACACAGGCCAGGGGGCTACGAGCAGTACTTC.

J is TRBJ2-2 and V is TRBV29-1; D perhaps matches TRBD1 (6 bases). The CDR3 sequence is 16 residues long. Germline values: CDR1 SQVTM, CDR2 ANQGSEA. V was trimmed by 0 bases and J by 2 bases, leaving 13 bases between them. The CDR3 sequence is CSVEDFETGNTGELFF. CDR3 nucleotide sequence: TGCAGCGTTGAAGATTTTGAGACAGGAAACACCGGGGAGCTGTTTTTT.

J is TRBJ2-1 and V is TRBV7-9; D not certain. The CDR3 runs to 12 residues. V lost 4 bases and J lost 8, with 9 bases in between. Germline V gives CDR1 SEHNR, CDR2 FQNEAQ (reference sequence). The CDR3 DNA reads TGTGCCAGCAGCTATAGCCCCGATGAGCAGTTCTTC. This encodes CASSYSPDEQFF.